This T cell receptor (beta chain) appears in the sequencing data of a study of blood T cell repertoires in COVID-19. Looking at the study overall: PBMCs, B-cell-depleted T cells, or T cells were the source of the cDNA or gDNA that made up the material.

For this clone: The same CDR3 arises from other DNA sequences in this sample as well.

Across roughly 25 US areas, participants ranged in age from roughly 18 to 95 years. Participants' own reports of clinical history determined their cohort assignment. The V gene's germline CDR1 is LGHDT and CDR2 YNNKEL (reference sequence). Deletions cut 3 bases from V and 2 bases from J, with 7 bases between. The CDR3 is 13 residues long. Authors' methods: Counts of nucleated cells, estimated from reference gene primer amplification, were obtained. TCRdb keeps only in-frame clones here, not all; method: immunoSEQ multiplex PCR. That table gives V, J and clone size, and the DNA gave D and trimming. The data show roughly 220,000 clones, with roughly 80% seen just once and about 1.3% held by the top ten.

The material sequenced was PBMCs or T cells enriched from blood (not recorded which). This receptor was identified in a middle-aged woman with acute COVID-19. The gene calls are TRBV3-1 (or the pseudogene TRBV3-2) and TRBJ1-2; no definite D call. CDR3 sequence: CASSQAGNYGYTF. The CDR3 DNA reads as TGTGCCAGCAGCCAGGCGGGGAACTATGGCTACACCTTC.